Sequencing of this T cell receptor beta chain was carried out in a study of blood T cell repertoires in COVID-19. This CDR3 comprises 16 residues. Germline assignment: CDR1 LGHNA and CDR2 YSLEER. J was trimmed by 0 bases and V by 5 bases; bases with no gene match: 4. Original handling: Reference gene primer amplification yielded estimated nucleated cell counts. The method was immunoSEQ multiplex PCR; TCRdb's version includes in-frame clones alone and lacks a portion of them. V and J calls and clone size are as listed in that table; D and trimming were resolved from the DNA. This sample has 95,000 to 150,000 clones, with 84% found just once.

This TCR derives from a woman aged 30 to 39 who had recovered from COVID-19. V usage is TRBV4-3 and J usage is TRBJ2-2, with 9 bases matching TRBD2. Sequencing was performed on PBMCs or T cells enriched from blood (not recorded which). CDR3 coding DNA: TGCGCCAGCAGCGATGGACTAGCGACGAACACCGGGGAGCTGTTTTTT. Amino acids: CASSDGLATNTGELFF.